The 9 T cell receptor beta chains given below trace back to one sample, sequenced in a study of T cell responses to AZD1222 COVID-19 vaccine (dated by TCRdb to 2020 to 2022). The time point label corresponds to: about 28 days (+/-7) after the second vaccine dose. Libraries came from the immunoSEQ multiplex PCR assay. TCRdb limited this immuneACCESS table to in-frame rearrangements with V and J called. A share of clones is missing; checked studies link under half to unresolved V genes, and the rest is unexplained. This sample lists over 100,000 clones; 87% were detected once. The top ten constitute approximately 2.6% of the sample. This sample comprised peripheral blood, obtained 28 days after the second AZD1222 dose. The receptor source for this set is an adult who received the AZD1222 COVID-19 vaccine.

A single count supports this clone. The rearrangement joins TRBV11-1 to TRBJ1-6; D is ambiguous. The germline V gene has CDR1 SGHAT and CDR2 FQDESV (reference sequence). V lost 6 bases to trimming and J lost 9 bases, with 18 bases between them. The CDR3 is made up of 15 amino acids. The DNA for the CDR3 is TGTGCCAGCAGTCCGAGGGCGGATTTAAGTTCACCCCTCCACTTT. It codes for CASSPRADLSSPLHF.

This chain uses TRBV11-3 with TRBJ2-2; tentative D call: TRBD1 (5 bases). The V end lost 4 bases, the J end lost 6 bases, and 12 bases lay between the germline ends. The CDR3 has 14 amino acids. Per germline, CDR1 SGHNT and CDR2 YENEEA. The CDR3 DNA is TGTGCCAGCAGCTCAGGGCTCGTCGCCGGGGAGCTGTTTTTT. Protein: CASSSGLVAGELFF.

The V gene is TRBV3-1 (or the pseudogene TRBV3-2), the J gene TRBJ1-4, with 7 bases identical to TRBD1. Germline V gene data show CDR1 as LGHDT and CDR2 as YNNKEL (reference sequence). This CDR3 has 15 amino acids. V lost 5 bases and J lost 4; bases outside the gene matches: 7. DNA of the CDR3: TGTGCCAGCAGCGCAGCACAGGGGAGTAATGAAAAACTGTTTTTT. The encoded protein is CASSAAQGSNEKLFF.

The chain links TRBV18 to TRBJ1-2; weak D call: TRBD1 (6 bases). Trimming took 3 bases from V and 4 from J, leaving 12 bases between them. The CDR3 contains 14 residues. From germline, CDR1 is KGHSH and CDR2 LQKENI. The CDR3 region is CASSPPTGFYGYTF. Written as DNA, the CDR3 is TGTGCCAGCTCACCGCCAACAGGGTTCTATGGCTACACCTTC.

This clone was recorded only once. CDR3 in amino acids: CASSYGTGEGYTF. The CDR3 DNA reads TGTGCCAGCAGCTATGGGACAGGGGAGGGCTACACCTTC. The chain is built from TRBV7-2 and TRBJ1-2; 10 bases are shared with TRBD1. The ends lost 4 bases at V and 8 bases at J; junction bases unmatched: 4. CDR1 is SGHTA, CDR2 FQGNSA, per germline. CDR3 size: 13 residues.

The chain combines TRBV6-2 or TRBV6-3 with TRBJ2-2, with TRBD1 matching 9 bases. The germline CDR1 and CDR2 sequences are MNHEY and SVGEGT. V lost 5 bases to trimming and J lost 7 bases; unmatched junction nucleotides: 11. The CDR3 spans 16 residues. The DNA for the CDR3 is TGTGCCAGCAGTCTACGACAGGGGGGTTACGGCGGGGAGCTGTTTTTT. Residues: CASSLRQGGYGGELFF.

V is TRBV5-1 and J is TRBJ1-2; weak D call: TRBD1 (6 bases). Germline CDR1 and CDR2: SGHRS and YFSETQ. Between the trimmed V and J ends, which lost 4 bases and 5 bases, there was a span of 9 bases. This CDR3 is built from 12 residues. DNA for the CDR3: TGCGCCAGCAGCGCCGGACAGTATGGCTACACCTTC. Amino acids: CASSAGQYGYTF.

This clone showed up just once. In DNA form, the CDR3 reads TGCAGTGCTAGTCACACTGAAGCTTTCTTT. Amino acid sequence: CSASHTEAFF. This chain joins TRBV20-1 and TRBJ1-1; D is undetermined. From germline, CDR1 is DFQATT and CDR2 SNEGSKA (reference sequence). CDR3 size: 10 residues. V was pared by 3 bases and J by 3 bases, with 2 bases between.

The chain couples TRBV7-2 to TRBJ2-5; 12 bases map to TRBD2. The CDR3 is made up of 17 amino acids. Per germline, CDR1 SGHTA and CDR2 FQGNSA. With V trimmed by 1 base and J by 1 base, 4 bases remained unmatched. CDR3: CASSLGTSGGPQETQYF. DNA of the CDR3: TGTGCCAGCAGCTTAGGAACTAGCGGGGGGCCCCAAGAGACCCAGTACTTC. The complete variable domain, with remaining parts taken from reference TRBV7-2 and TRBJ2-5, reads GAGVSQSPSNKVTEKGKDVELRCDPISGHTALYWYRQSLGQGLEFLIYFQGNSAPDKSGLPSDRFSAERTGGSVSTLTIQRTQQEDSAVYLCASSLGTSGGPQETQYFGPGTRLLVL.